This T cell receptor beta chain was recovered during a study of identical twins. MiXCR, run by TCRdb on the 5' RACE reads, gives a single entry per CDR3 protein. The sample gives some 250,000 distinct CDR3 sequences, more than 9.5% of which show up once; 4% is in the top ten. Findings and limits, study-wide: Abundant beta clonotypes from cord blood bore fewer insertions; memory repertoires lacked this pattern. Invariant MAIT and iNKT cells could partly confound zero-insertion analyses.

Donors were all healthy Caucasians. This clonotype was counted between two and nine times. Its target is not known. The CDR3 runs 14 residues. V dropped 5 bases and J dropped 2 bases, with 11 bases sitting between them. The germline CDR1 and CDR2 sequences are MNHEY and SVGAGI. In addition, the sample was reused for a study of yellow fever vaccine responses in identical twins.

The chain couples TRBV6-5 to TRBJ2-3, with D maybe TRBD2 (6 bases). The sample consisted of memory (CD45RO+) T cells sorted from blood. This TCR was sampled from a woman aged 18 to 35 in good health. In DNA form, the CDR3 reads TGTGCCAGCAGTCCGGAGCGGGCCACAGATACGCAGTATTTT. This sequence encodes CASSPERATDTQYF.